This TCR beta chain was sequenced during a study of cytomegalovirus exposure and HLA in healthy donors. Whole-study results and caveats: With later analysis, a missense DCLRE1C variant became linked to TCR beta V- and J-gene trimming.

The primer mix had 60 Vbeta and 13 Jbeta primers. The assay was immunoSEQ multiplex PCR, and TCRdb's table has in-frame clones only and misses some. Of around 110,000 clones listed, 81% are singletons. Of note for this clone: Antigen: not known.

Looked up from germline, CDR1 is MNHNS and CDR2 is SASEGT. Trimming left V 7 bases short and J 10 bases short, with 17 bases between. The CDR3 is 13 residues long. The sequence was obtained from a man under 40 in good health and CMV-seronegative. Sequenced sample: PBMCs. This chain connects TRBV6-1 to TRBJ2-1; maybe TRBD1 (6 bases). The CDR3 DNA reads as TGTGCCAGCACGGACAGCGGTCGTAGGGAGCAGTTCTTC. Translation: CASTDSGRREQFF.